This TCR beta chain was sequenced for a study of CD8 T cells in Susac syndrome. The CD8+ and CD4+ T cells were isolated magnetically using a negative isolation approach, whereas the TEMRA cells were enriched by FACS. RNA in amounts of 0.5 to 1 ug was reverse transcribed with random hexamers. Amplification of TCR beta CDR3 spanned 54 Vbeta and 13 Jbeta via immunoSEQ multiplex PCR. TCRdb reprocessed the immunoSEQ multiplex PCR reads with MiXCR, giving one entry per CDR3 protein. The sample has 56,000 or so distinct CDR3 sequences; roughly 94% are singletons. The length of the CDR3 is 15 residues. V lost 2 bases to trimming and J lost 6 bases; unmatched junction nucleotides: 4. Per the germline V gene, CDR1 is SGHTA and CDR2 is FQGTGA.

The sequence derives from a human donor with Susac syndrome. Sequenced: CD8+ T cells from PBMCs. The chain has TRBV7-3 and TRBJ2-2, with TRBD2 matching 9 bases. The CDR3 spells CASSLRGGAAGELFF. The CDR3 DNA sequence: TGTGCCAGCAGCTTACGCGGGGGGGCTGCCGGGGAGCTGTTTTTT.